The 16 T cell receptor beta chains given below trace back to one sample, sequenced in a study of T cell repertoires in cytomegalovirus infection. Using its own MiXCR run on the reads, TCRdb lists one record per CDR3 protein. The sample lists roughly 860,000 distinct CDR3 sequences; about 33% were seen once. The antigens of these receptors remain unknown. The specimen comprised cultured CD8+ T cells from PBMCs, sampled from culture after CMV antigen stimulation. The receptors shown here come from a human donor in good health (CMV status not recorded). Some clones in this sample may be carry-over from other donors' samples.

In its sample, this clonotype was seen many times. The chain links TRBV4-1 to TRBJ1-6; TRBD1 matches at 8 bases. V was pared by 0 bases and J by 10 bases, with 5 bases of the junction left unmatched. This CDR3 has 15 amino acids. The germline CDR1 and CDR2 sequences are MGHRA and YSYEKL. CDR3: CASSQEDRVGSPLHF. The CDR3 DNA sequence: TGCGCCAGCAGCCAAGAGGACAGGGTTGGGTCACCCCTCCACTTT.

The sample holds a few counts of this clonotype. The genes are TRBV27 and TRBJ2-2; TRBD2 matches at 12 bases. The CDR3 has 16 amino acids. V dropped 3 bases and J dropped 4; count of bases not matched to a gene: 3. CDR1 and CDR2 (germline): MNHEY, SMNVEV (reference sequence). The DNA of the CDR3 is TGTGCCAGCAGTTTCGGACTAGCGGGGCCCACCGGGGAGCTGTTTTTT. This codes for CASSFGLAGPTGELFF.

This clonotype was counted only a few times. This chain uses TRBV15 with TRBJ2-2, with D tentatively TRBD1 (5 bases). The CDR3 sequence is 17 residues long. The V gene lost 0 bases and the J gene lost 4 bases, with 15 bases spanning the gap. Germline assignment: CDR1 LNHNV and CDR2 YYDKDF (reference sequence). In DNA, the CDR3 is TGTGCCACCAGCAGAGATCGGTATAGGGGTGGCACCGGGGAGCTGTTTTTT. As protein: CATSRDRYRGGTGELFF.

This clonotype was observed a handful of times. V usage is TRBV2 and J usage is TRBJ1-1, with D maybe TRBD1 (6 bases). From germline, CDR1 is SNHLY and CDR2 FYNNEI. V was pared by 8 bases and J by 7 bases, with 14 bases between. The CDR3 has 12 residues. DNA of the CDR3: TGTGCCAGCCCCAGGGGTAAGGGTGAAGCTTTCTTT. This gives the protein CASPRGKGEAFF. Full variable domain (remainder filled in from reference TRBV2 and TRBJ1-1): EPEVTQTPSHQVTQMGQEVILRCVPISNHLYFYWYRQILGQKVEFLVSFYNNEISEKSEIFDDQFSVERPDGSNFTLKIRSTKLEDSAMYFCASPRGKGEAFFGQGTRLTVV.

This rearrangement joins TRBV7-9 to TRBJ2-1, with D hard to call. This CDR3 is 13 amino acids long. The V gene's germline CDR1 is SEHNR and CDR2 FQNEAQ (reference sequence). The ends were cut back, 6 bases at V and 7 bases at J, with 13 bases in the middle. The CDR3 loop reads CASRWLSLNEQFF. CDR3 in DNA: TGTGCCAGCAGGTGGCTTTCTCTAAATGAGCAGTTCTTC.

This sequence joins TRBV20-1 and TRBJ1-2; 7 nucleotides agree with TRBD1. J lost 3 bases, V lost 3 bases, and 4 bases had no gene match. The CDR3 extends over 13 amino acids. Germline V gene lookup returns CDR1 DFQATT and CDR2 SNEGSKA (reference sequence). CDR3: CSARRTGDYGYTF. CDR3 sequence (DNA): TGCAGTGCTAGGAGGACAGGAGACTATGGCTACACCTTC.

The rearrangement joins TRBV6-2 or TRBV6-3 to TRBJ2-5; TRBD1 is a possible D gene (5 bases). Germline values: CDR1 MNHEY, CDR2 SVGEGT. The length of the CDR3 is 14 residues. V lost 5 bases and J lost 5, with 15 bases in between. The CDR3 protein is CASSPDTQEETQYF. The CDR3 nucleotides read TGTGCCAGCAGTCCGGACACCCAAGAGGAGACCCAGTACTTC.

This sequence joins TRBV7-6 and TRBJ2-1; D is possibly TRBD2 (6 bases). This CDR3 spans 14 amino acids. In germline, CDR1 is SGHVS, CDR2 FNYEAQ. Trimming removed 5 bases at V and 7 bases at J, with 15 bases between. The CDR3 region is CASSQSGLRNEQFF. CDR3 bases: TGTGCCAGCAGCCAGTCGGGACTGAGGAATGAGCAGTTCTTC.

The chain links TRBV27 to TRBJ2-3; a possible D gene is TRBD1 (6 bases). With 5 bases removed from V and 1 base from J, the gap between germline ends came to 13 bases. Germline V gene data show CDR1 as MNHEY and CDR2 as SMNVEV (reference sequence). CDR3 size: 15 residues. The CDR3 sequence: CASSPLQGGTDTQYF. In nucleotides, the CDR3 is TGTGCCAGCAGTCCCTTACAGGGTGGCACAGATACGCAGTATTTT.

This clonotype was picked up a small number of times. The rearrangement uses TRBV27 and TRBJ1-1; D gene ambiguous. The CDR3 has 13 amino acids. The V and J ends lost 8 bases and 6 bases respectively, with 16 bases between them. Germline CDR1 is MNHEY and CDR2 is SMNVEV (reference sequence). The CDR3 sequence: CASRLGIHAEAFF. The CDR3 nucleotides read TGTGCCAGCCGCCTGGGGATTCACGCTGAAGCTTTCTTT.

The rearrangement links TRBV7-4 to TRBJ2-7; 9 bases fit TRBD2. The CDR3 covers 15 residues. The germline CDR1 and CDR2 sequences are SGHVT and SQSDAQ. The ends lost 3 bases at V and 0 bases at J; junction bases unmatched: 3. The CDR3 here is CASSFERGVSYEQYF. The CDR3 DNA reads TGTGCCAGCAGCTTCGAGCGGGGGGTCTCCTACGAGCAGTACTTC.

This chain joins TRBV12-5 and TRBJ2-3, with D perhaps matching TRBD2 (6 bases). The length of the CDR3 is 15 residues. Germline loops: CDR1 LGHNT, CDR2 FRNRAP. Trimming cost V 6 bases and J 2 bases, with 15 bases left between them. The CDR3 reads CASGVSGSYTDTQYF. The CDR3 DNA sequence: TGTGCTAGTGGGGTCAGCGGGTCATACACAGATACGCAGTATTTT.

This chain connects TRBV4-1 to TRBJ2-7; no clear D gene. Trimming took off 1 base at V and 0 bases at J, with 7 bases between the two ends. The CDR3 covers 14 residues. From germline, CDR1 is MGHRA and CDR2 YSYEKL. The CDR3 loop reads CASSQAMSSYEQYF. DNA of the CDR3: TGCGCCAGCAGCCAAGCTATGAGCTCCTACGAGCAGTACTTC.

The table lists this clonotype with many counts. The chain joins TRBV7-6 to TRBJ1-1; no clear D. The CDR3 contains 12 residues. V dropped 5 bases and J dropped 4 bases, with 8 bases sitting between them. CDR1 and CDR2 from the germline V gene are SGHVS and FNYEAQ. Written as DNA, the CDR3 is TGTGCCAGCAGCGGCGGCGGCACTGAAGCTTTCTTT. Its protein product is CASSGGGTEAFF.

This clonotype was detected many times. The chain couples TRBV7-6 to TRBJ1-3; D uncertain. Germline-derived CDR1 and CDR2 are SGHVS and FNYEAQ. There are 16 residues in the CDR3. The V end lost 5 bases, the J end lost 1 base, and 15 bases lay between the germline ends. CDR3 protein: CASSRPPHGSGNTIYF. CDR3 bases: TGTGCCAGCAGCCGACCGCCGCACGGTTCTGGAAACACCATATATTTT.

The chain recombines TRBV12-3 or TRBV12-4 with TRBJ2-3; possibly TRBD2 for D (6 bases). This CDR3 is built from 15 residues. V was shortened by 5 bases and J by 4 bases, with 16 bases between the two germline ends. The CDR3 protein is CASSIRTTRSDTQYF. The CDR3 coding sequence is TGTGCCAGCAGTATTCGGACTACCAGGTCAGATACGCAGTATTTT.